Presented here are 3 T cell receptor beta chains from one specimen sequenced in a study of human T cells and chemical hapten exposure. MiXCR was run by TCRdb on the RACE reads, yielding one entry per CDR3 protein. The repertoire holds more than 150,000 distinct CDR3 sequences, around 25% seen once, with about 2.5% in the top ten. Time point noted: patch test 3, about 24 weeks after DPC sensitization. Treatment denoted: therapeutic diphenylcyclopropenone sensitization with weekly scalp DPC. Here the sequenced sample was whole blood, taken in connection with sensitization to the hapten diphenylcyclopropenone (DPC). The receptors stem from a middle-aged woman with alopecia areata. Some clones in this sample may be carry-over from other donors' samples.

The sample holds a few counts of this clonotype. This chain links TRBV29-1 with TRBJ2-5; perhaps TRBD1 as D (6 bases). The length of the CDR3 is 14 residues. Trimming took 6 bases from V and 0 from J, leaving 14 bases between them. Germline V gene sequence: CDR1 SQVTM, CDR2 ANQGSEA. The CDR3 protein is CSVGRQAHQETQYF. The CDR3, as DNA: TGCAGCGTGGGTAGACAGGCCCACCAAGAGACCCAGTACTTC.

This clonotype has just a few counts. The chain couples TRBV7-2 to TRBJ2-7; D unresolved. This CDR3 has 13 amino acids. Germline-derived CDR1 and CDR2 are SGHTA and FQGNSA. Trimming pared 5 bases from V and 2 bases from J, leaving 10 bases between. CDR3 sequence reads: CASSPHSAYEQYF. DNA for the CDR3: TGTGCCAGCAGCCCCCACAGTGCCTACGAGCAGTACTTC. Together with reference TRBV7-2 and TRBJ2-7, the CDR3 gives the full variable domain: GAGVSQSPSNKVTEKGKDVELRCDPISGHTALYWYRQSLGQGLEFLIYFQGNSAPDKSGLPSDRFSAERTGGSVSTLTIQRTQQEDSAVYLCASSPHSAYEQYFGPGTRLTVT.

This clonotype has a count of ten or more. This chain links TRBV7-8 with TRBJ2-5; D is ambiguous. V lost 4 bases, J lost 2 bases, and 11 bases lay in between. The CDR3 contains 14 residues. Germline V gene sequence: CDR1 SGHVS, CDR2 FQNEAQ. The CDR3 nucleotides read TGTGCCAGCAGCTCCGGACGCGTTCAAGAGACCCAGTACTTC. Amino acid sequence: CASSSGRVQETQYF.